This entry features one TCR beta chain sequence. The data belong to a study of T cell changes during pregnancy in multiple sclerosis. Germline trimming cut 0 bases from V and 10 bases from J; bases unmatched to any gene: 7. The CDR3 has 16 residues. The germline V gene encodes CDR1 SGDLS and CDR2 YYNGEE. Some clones are missing from TCRdb's copy, which holds only in-frame ones; the method was immunoSEQ multiplex PCR. The sample contains 90,000 to 150,000 clones, approximately 93% of which appear only once. The material sequenced was peripheral blood, taken before pregnancy. The receptor was isolated from a female donor with multiple sclerosis, enrolled in a pregnancy study. This chain connects TRBV9 to TRBJ1-6, with TRBD1 matching over 10 bases. Written as DNA, the CDR3 is TGTGCCAGCAGCGTAGCTAGGGGGACAGGGGAATCACCCCTCCACTTT. Translation: CASSVARGTGESPLHF.